This T cell receptor beta chain appears in the sequencing data of a study of T cell repertoires in aging, cancer and after chemotherapy. Amplification of TCR beta used genomic DNA extracted from peripheral blood. V lost 2 bases to trimming and J lost 2 bases, with 5 bases between them. The CDR3 covers 13 residues. In germline, CDR1 is MDHEN, CDR2 SYDVKM. This clonotype was detected only a few times. A mixed TRB-A/B primer pool amplified rearranged TRB by multiplex touch-down PCR. Using its own MiXCR run on the multiplex PCR reads, TCRdb lists one record per CDR3 protein. This sample has over 8,500 distinct CDR3 sequences, with over 30% found just once.

The sequence came from a human donor in good health. The chain links TRBV28 to TRBJ2-3; D not resolved. What was sequenced was blood. CDR3 nucleotides: TGTGCCAGCAGTTTAGCGGCCACAGATACGCAGTATTTT. Encoded protein: CASSLAATDTQYF.